The entry below describes one T cell receptor (beta chain). Its antigen is currently unknown. These data are taken from a study of radiation and T cells in renal cell carcinoma. The study's findings and limits: From baseline, blood top tumor clonotypes peaked at 2 weeks post-radiation. Without pretreatment biopsies, baseline tumor clonotype presence was undetermined.

Assay used: immunoSEQ multiplex PCR; TCRdb lists only in-frame clones, some missing. The sample has some 150,000 clones; 65% to 90% are singletons. The time point denotes: blood 4 weeks post-SBRT, at nephrectomy. Treatment of the sample: 15 Gy SBRT to primary tumor, nephrectomy 4 weeks later. Radiation-treated patients gave blood at baseline, week 2 and week 4. Clear cell pathology was present in this patient's renal cell carcinoma. This TCR was sampled from a woman in her 50s with renal cell carcinoma. Sample: blood, taken from a patient whose treatment included radiotherapy and nephrectomy.

The CDR3 reads CASTPANSYEQYF. In DNA form, the CDR3 reads TGTGCCAGCACGCCAGCTAACTCCTACGAGCAGTACTTC. V usage is TRBV14 and J usage is TRBJ2-7; D gene uncertain. V lost 7 bases to trimming and J lost 0 bases, with 10 bases between them. CDR3 length: 13 amino acids. CDR1 SGHDN and CDR2 FVKESK come from the germline V gene.